This TCR beta chain was identified in a study of cytomegalovirus exposure and HLA in healthy donors. Use of 60 Vbeta and 13 Jbeta primers characterized the PCR. TCRdb keeps only in-frame clones here, not all; method: immunoSEQ multiplex PCR. The profile shows about 150,000 clones, 75% of them singletons. V lost 4 bases and J lost 5, with 12 bases in between. This CDR3 is 13 amino acids long. Looked up from germline, CDR1 is SGHRS and CDR2 is YFSETQ. As concerns this clone: The antigen remains unidentified.

Study-wide findings and caveats: For TCR beta chains, V- and J-gene trimming was later linked to a missense DCLRE1C variant. The study recorded 150 to 200 TCR beta chains that were cytomegalovirus-associated.

This receptor was taken from a man aged 30 to 45 in good health and CMV-seronegative. The sequenced material came from PBMCs. The rearrangement links TRBV5-1 to TRBJ2-5, with D perhaps matching TRBD2 (5 bases). CDR3 amino acids: CASSRIGEETQYF. The DNA for the CDR3 is TGCGCCAGCAGCCGTATCGGGGAGGAGACCCAGTACTTC.